A selection of T cell receptor beta chains follows, all from one sample in a study of cytomegalovirus exposure and HLA in healthy donors. Generated by immunoSEQ multiplex PCR, the TCRdb table keeps only in-frame clones and is missing some. The table has around 120,000 clones, about 80% seen once. Sequencing input: PBMCs. All receptors derive from a woman aged 45 to 65 in good health and CMV-seronegative. Each CDR3 is given with its conserved first and last residue. A D gene is named only where the DNA matches it firmly. Only part of the rows carry a size: once, few, many, or a class if the clone is expanded.

TRBJ1-4,few,.,TRBV7-6,CASTAASNEKLFF,TGTGCCAGCACCGCTGCGAGCAATGAAAAACTGTTTTTT
TRBJ2-6,few,.,TRBV28,CASRSPDPGLNSGANVLTF,TGTGCCAGCAGATCACCCGACCCGGGACTGAACTCTGGGGCCAACGTCCTGACTTTC
TRBJ1-5,.,.,TRBV9,CASSVEADQPQHF,TGTGCCAGCAGCGTGGAGGCTGATCAGCCCCAGCATTTT
TRBJ1-5,.,.,TRBV6-6,CASSDSVARDQPQHF,TGTGCCAGCAGTGATTCGGTCGCTCGGGATCAGCCCCAGCATTTT
TRBJ1-6,.,.,TRBV30,CAWDGTGNSPLHF,TGTGCCTGGGACGGGACTGGTAATTCACCCCTCCACTTT
TRBJ1-3,.,.,TRBV10-1,CASSEARGRSGNTIYF,TGCGCCAGCAGTGAAGCAAGAGGAAGGTCTGGAAACACCATATATTTT
TRBJ2-1,.,TRBD2,TRBV5-1,CASSPLAENEQFF,TGCGCCAGCAGTCCCCTAGCGGAGAATGAGCAGTTCTTC
TRBJ1-2,.,TRBD1,TRBV13,CASTPTGEESRGYTF,TGTGCCAGCACCCCAACAGGGGAGGAAAGTCGTGGCTACACCTTC
TRBJ1-1,few,TRBD1,TRBV7-9,CASSPSRTGANTEAFF,TGTGCCAGCAGCCCTAGCCGGACAGGGGCGAACACTGAAGCTTTCTTT
TRBJ2-5,.,TRBD1,TRBV19,CASSIRTRGHRETQYF,TGTGCCAGTAGTATCCGAACCAGGGGGCATCGAGAGACCCAGTACTTC
TRBJ1-1,.,TRBD1,TRBV5-5,CASSFRDSNTEAFF,TGTGCCAGCAGCTTCCGGGACAGTAACACTGAAGCTTTCTTT
TRBJ1-1,.,TRBD1,TRBV5-1,CASSLTGVEAFF,TGCGCCAGCAGCCTAACAGGGGTTGAAGCTTTCTTT
TRBJ1-1,.,.,TRBV5-1,CASSGTRGPEAFF,TGCGCCAGCAGCGGGACCAGGGGCCCTGAAGCTTTCTTT